These 19 T cell receptor beta chains were all obtained from the same sample, sequenced in a study of neoadjuvant anti-PD-1 for oral cavity cancer. Some clones are missing from TCRdb's copy, which holds only in-frame ones; the method was immunoSEQ multiplex PCR. Of several thousand clones in the sample, about 60% are singletons; the top ten hold roughly 6.5%. Specimen: tumor tissue, collected before nivolumab (anti-PD-1) treatment. Receptors originate from a person aged 40 to 85 with oral cavity squamous cell carcinoma.

This clone showed up just once. The chain is built from TRBV11-2 and TRBJ1-2; D gene uncertain. CDR3 length: 13 amino acids. Germline V gene lookup returns CDR1 SGHAT and CDR2 FQNNGV. V shed 1 base and J shed 2 bases, with 5 bases lying between them. The CDR3 coding sequence is TGTGCCAGCAGCTTAGGAGGGAACTATGGCTACACCTTC. Its translation: CASSLGGNYGYTF.

This sequence joins TRBV19 and TRBJ2-1; D remains unclear. The CDR3 sequence is 15 residues long. V gave up 5 bases and J gave up 0 bases, with 11 bases separating them. In germline, CDR1 is LNHDA, CDR2 SQIVND (reference sequence). The CDR3 DNA follows: TGTGCCAGTAGTGCAGCCCAAAGCTCCTACAATGAGCAGTTCTTC. It codes for CASSAAQSSYNEQFF.

This clone occurred once. CDR3 amino acids: CASSLVGAPATYEQYF. In DNA form, the CDR3 reads TGTGCCAGCAGTTTAGTCGGGGCTCCCGCCACCTACGAGCAGTACTTC. The chain carries TRBV28 and TRBJ2-7; D may match TRBD1 or TRBD2 (5 bases each). With 2 bases removed from V and 2 bases from J, the gap between germline ends came to 16 bases. This CDR3 spans 16 amino acids. The V gene's germline CDR1 is MDHEN and CDR2 SYDVKM.

This clone is labeled medium-sized. This chain connects TRBV7-9 to TRBJ2-3; D is uncertain. Trimming shortened V by 1 base and J by 4 bases, and 12 bases separated the two germline ends. CDR3 size: 15 residues. Germline V gene data show CDR1 as SEHNR and CDR2 as FQNEAQ (reference sequence). CDR3 region: CASSLVASTADTQYF. CDR3 bases: TGTGCCAGCAGCTTAGTCGCTTCTACGGCAGATACGCAGTATTTT. Combining the CDR3 with reference TRBV7-9 and TRBJ2-3 gives the whole variable domain DTGVSQNPRHKITKRGQNVTFRCDPISEHNRLYWYRQTLGQGPEFLTYFQNEAQLEKSRLLSDRFSAERPKGSFSTLEIQRTEQGDSAMYLCASSLVASTADTQYFGPGTRLTVL.

The chain has TRBV7-6 and TRBJ1-3; no definite D call. V was cut by 0 bases and J by 0 bases, with 6 bases left in between. The CDR3 length is 15 residues. Germline assignment: CDR1 SGHVS and CDR2 FNYEAQ. CDR3 in amino acids: CASSLALSSGNTIYF. CDR3 nucleotide sequence: TGTGCCAGCAGCTTAGCGTTGAGCTCTGGAAACACCATATATTTT.

The chain carries TRBV9 and TRBJ1-6; 7 positions match TRBD1. The CDR3 has 20 residues. Germline assignment: CDR1 SGDLS and CDR2 YYNGEE. J lost 0 bases, V lost 3 bases, and 15 bases had no gene match. The CDR3 loop reads CASSAPSLDRRSSYNSPLHF. CDR3 sequence (DNA): TGTGCCAGCAGCGCCCCATCTTTGGACAGGAGATCCTCCTATAATTCACCCCTCCACTTT.

This clone appeared a few times. J is TRBJ2-6 and V is TRBV25-1; D unclear. Looked up from germline, CDR1 is MGHDK and CDR2 is SYGVNS. Trimming took 1 base from V and 4 from J, leaving 8 bases between them. The CDR3 loop spans 15 amino acids. The DNA of the CDR3 is TGTGCCAGCAGTGAATTTGGCGGAGGGGCCAACGTCCTGACTTTC. As protein: CASSEFGGGANVLTF.

The rearrangement uses TRBV10-1 and TRBJ2-1, with 8 bases fitting TRBD2. This CDR3 contains 16 residues. The junction had 15 bases not matched to a gene; V was cut back by 4 bases and J by 10 bases. Germline V gene sequence: CDR1 WNHNN, CDR2 SYGVQD (reference sequence). CDR3 region: CASSGLNLGLAREQFF. The DNA of the CDR3 is TGCGCCAGCAGTGGGCTTAATCTCGGACTAGCTAGGGAGCAGTTCTTC.

This clone showed up just once. The chain combines TRBV6-1 with TRBJ1-1, with no clear D. Germline values: CDR1 MNHNS, CDR2 SASEGT. This CDR3 contains 14 residues. V lost 4 bases and J 1 base, leaving 10 bases between the germline ends. The CDR3 is CASSVGLRNTEAFF. CDR3 DNA sequence: TGTGCCAGCAGTGTGGGCCTTCGGAACACTGAAGCTTTCTTT.

This sequence joins TRBV15 and TRBJ2-3, with 12 bases matching TRBD2. The CDR3 contains 20 residues. Germline loops: CDR1 LNHNV, CDR2 YYDKDF (reference sequence). J lost 4 bases, V lost 5 bases, and 19 bases had no gene match. The DNA for the CDR3 is TGTGCCACCAGCCCAAGACTAGCGGGAGTCCCAACATTCCCCCCAGATACGCAGTATTTT. Its translation is CATSPRLAGVPTFPPDTQYF.

The rearrangement uses TRBV5-6 and TRBJ1-2, with 7 bases aligning to TRBD1. With 1 base clipped from V and 1 base from J, the junction kept 7 bases outside the gene matches. The CDR3 extends over 16 amino acids. CDR1 and CDR2 from the germline V gene are SGHDT and YYEEEE. CDR3 in amino acids: CASSLKGGRINYGYTF. DNA of the CDR3: TGTGCCAGCAGCTTGAAAGGGGGCCGGATTAACTATGGCTACACCTTC. The whole variable domain, remainder taken from reference TRBV5-6 and TRBJ1-2, is DAGVTQSPTHLIKTRGQQVTLRCSPKSGHDTVSWYQQALGQGPQFIFQYYEEEERQRGNFPDRFSGHQFPNYSSELNVNALLLGDSALYLCASSLKGGRINYGYTFGSGTRLTVV.

This clone has more than one count but fewer than ten. The rearrangement joins TRBV11-2 to TRBJ1-6, with 12 bases lining up with TRBD1. The CDR3 length is 14 residues. Germline V gene lookup returns CDR1 SGHAT and CDR2 FQNNGV. V was pared by 3 bases and J by 9 bases, with 0 bases of the junction left unmatched. The CDR3 sequence: CASSLGQGASPLHF. CDR3 bases: TGTGCCAGCAGCTTGGGACAGGGGGCTTCACCCCTCCACTTT.

In its sample, this clone was seen once. The CDR3 here is CASSPRGQGLNTIYF. In DNA form, the CDR3 reads TGTGCCAGCAGCCCTAGGGGACAGGGGTTAAACACCATATATTTT. This chain connects TRBV27 to TRBJ1-3, with 10 bases fitting TRBD1. V shed 6 bases and J 6 bases; nucleotides not matched to a gene: 8. Looked up from germline, CDR1 is MNHEY and CDR2 is SMNVEV (reference sequence). The CDR3 covers 15 residues.

The chain employs TRBV5-1 and TRBJ2-3, with TRBD1 as a possible D gene (5 bases). The V end was cut by 2 bases, the J end by 4 bases, with 8 bases between. From germline, CDR1 is SGHRS and CDR2 YFSETQ. The CDR3 length is 13 residues. CDR3 sequence reads: CASSFEGADTQYF. DNA for the CDR3: TGCGCCAGCAGCTTTGAAGGGGCAGATACGCAGTATTTT. Full variable domain (remainder filled in from reference TRBV5-1 and TRBJ2-3): KAGVTQTPRYLIKTRGQQVTLSCSPISGHRSVSWYQQTPGQGLQFLFEYFSETQRNKGNFPGRFSGRQFSNSRSEMNVSTLELGDSALYLCASSFEGADTQYFGPGTRLTVL.

The chain has TRBV7-2 and TRBJ1-5; 9 nucleotides line up with TRBD1. The germline CDR1 and CDR2 sequences are SGHTA and FQGNSA. The CDR3 has 16 amino acids. Trimming at V came to 5 bases and at J to 7 bases, leaving 12 bases not matched to a gene. CDR3 in DNA: TGTGCCAGCAGCATAACCGGGACAGGGTCGGGACAGCCCCAGCATTTT. The encoded protein is CASSITGTGSGQPQHF.

The CDR3 nucleotides are TGTGCCAGCTCGACTAGGGCTAGCGGGAGGAGGTCCTACAATGAGCAGTTCTTC. Translated: CASSTRASGRRSYNEQFF. The chain joins TRBV9 to TRBJ2-1; TRBD2 agrees at 11 bases. CDR1 is SGDLS, CDR2 YYNGEE, per germline. The CDR3 runs 18 residues. Trimming at V came to 7 bases and at J to 1 base, leaving 13 bases not matched to a gene.

Only a few counts were recorded for this clone. The V gene is TRBV6-4, the J gene TRBJ2-1, with D hard to call. The CDR3 runs 14 residues. V lost 5 bases and J lost 4, with 12 bases in between. Germline CDR1 reads MRHNA; CDR2 reads SNTAGT. CDR3 protein: CASSPSGNYNEQFF. CDR3 DNA sequence: TGTGCCAGCAGTCCCTCCGGAAATTACAATGAGCAGTTCTTC.

V and J are TRBV7-8 and TRBJ1-1, with 8 bases lining up with TRBD1. The CDR3 spans 19 residues. J lost 1 base, V lost 7 bases, and 20 bases had no gene match. Germline lookup yields CDR1 SGHVS and CDR2 FQNEAQ. CDR3 sequence reads: CASTIDRGRFGFSNTEAFF. CDR3 coding DNA: TGTGCCAGCACGATCGACAGGGGACGCTTTGGGTTTTCGAACACTGAAGCTTTCTTT. The full variable domain, completed using reference TRBV7-8 and TRBJ1-1, is GAGVSQSPRYKVAKRGQDVALRCDPISGHVSLFWYQQALGQGPEFLTYFQNEAQLDKSGLPSDRFFAERPEGSVSTLKIQRTQQEDSAVYLCASTIDRGRFGFSNTEAFFGQGTRLTVV.

CDR3 sequence reads: CATSVSDTQYF. The CDR3 DNA is TGTGCCACCTCAGTTTCCGATACGCAGTATTTT. J is TRBJ2-3 and V is TRBV27; D call uncertain. The V and J ends lost 10 bases and 6 bases respectively, with 11 bases between them. The CDR3 loop spans 11 amino acids. CDR1 MNHEY and CDR2 SMNVEV come from the germline V gene (reference sequence).